This TCR beta chain emerged from a study of shared clonotypes between healthy human individuals. The CDR3 contains 14 residues. With 6 bases removed from V and 4 bases from J, the gap between germline ends came to 14 bases. Looked up from germline, CDR1 is SNHLY and CDR2 is FYNNEI. The protocol was immunoSEQ multiplex PCR, while the TCRdb copy is restricted to in-frame clones and leaves out a portion. The profile covers fewer than 1.6 million clones, with around 98.5% appearing a single time and roughly 0.36% taken by the ten largest. What was sequenced was naive CD4+ T cells sorted from blood. Subset noted: CD45RA+ positively selected. This sequence was found in a young man in good health. The chain links TRBV2 to TRBJ2-3; D not resolved. The CDR3 bases are TGTGCCAGCAGCGCAGTCGTACGTGCAGATACGCAGTATTTT. Translation gives CASSAVVRADTQYF.